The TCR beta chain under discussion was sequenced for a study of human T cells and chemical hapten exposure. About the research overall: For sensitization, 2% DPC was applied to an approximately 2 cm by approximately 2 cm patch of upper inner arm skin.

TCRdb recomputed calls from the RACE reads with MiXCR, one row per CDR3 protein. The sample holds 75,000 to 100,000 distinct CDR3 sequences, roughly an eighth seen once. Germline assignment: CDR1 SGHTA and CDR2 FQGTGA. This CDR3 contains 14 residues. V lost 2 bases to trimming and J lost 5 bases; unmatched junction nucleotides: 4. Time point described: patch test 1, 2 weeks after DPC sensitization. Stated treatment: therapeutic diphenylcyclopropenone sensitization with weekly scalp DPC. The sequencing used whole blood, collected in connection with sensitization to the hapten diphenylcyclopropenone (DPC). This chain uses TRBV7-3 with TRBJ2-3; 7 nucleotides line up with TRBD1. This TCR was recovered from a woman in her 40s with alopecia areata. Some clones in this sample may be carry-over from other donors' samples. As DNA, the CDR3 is TGTGCCAGCAGCTTACAAGGGGGCCGAGATACGCAGTATTTT. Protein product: CASSLQGGRDTQYF.